This T cell receptor beta chain was retrieved from a study of blood T cell repertoires in COVID-19 (dated by TCRdb to the early 2020s). Regarding the study in general: Collaborator samples came from the United States, Italy and Spain and covered acute and convalescent phases of COVID-19. Samples were obtained from the ongoing ImmuneRACE study (first 160 participants) and from about 1,300 subjects provided by 6 global collaborators. The prospective study material was composed of cDNA or gDNA derived from T cells, B-cell-depleted T cells, or PBMCs. Where available, HLA class I and class II types were obtained from metadata supplied by the sample provider rather than from assay-based typing. Deeply sampled blood TCRbeta repertoires from subjects exposed to, actively infected with, or recovered from COVID-19 were included in the dataset. A freely available public database, intended as a resource for researchers studying the immune response to SARS-CoV-2, is where the repertoires were released. A de-identified subject ID, COVID-19 status, age in years and sex were almost always included in the sample metadata.

TCRbeta CDR3 regions were amplified from genomic DNA by means of the immunoSEQ Assay, a bias-controlled multiplex PCR. On the authors' methods: The number of nucleated cells in each sample was estimated from the amplification of reference gene primers within the assay. To quantify the absolute abundance of each unique TCRbeta CDR3 rearrangement, sequence reads were collapsed and filtered. For each sample, productive Simpson clonality was calculated by taking the square root of Simpson's diversity index across productive rearrangements. TCRdb took this table from immuneACCESS and kept in-frame rearrangements with V and J called. Such tables lack part of the clones; where checked against another copy, unresolved V genes explain under half of the gap, and the rest is unexplained. The D gene and trimming were derived from the DNA, and the V and J assignments and clone size from that table. The sample yields around 250,000 clones; approximately 90% were counted once. The top ten hold about 14% of the sample.

General conclusions and limits of the study: How much clinical and demographic metadata was included differed by source and by participant, and the metadata was provided uncurated.

In the prospective study, participants were 18 to 89 years old, resided in about two dozen geographic areas of the United States, and were enrolled through a virtual design. In the prospective study, participants were assigned to cohorts based on the clinical history participants reported in a screening survey and a study questionnaire. ImmuneRACE Cohort 3 recovered participants were defined by two consecutive negative NP/OP PCR tests, healthcare professional clearance, or symptom resolution. In the prospective study, mobile phlebotomists collected whole blood, serum and a nasopharyngeal or oropharyngeal swab from each participant. Over a roughly two-month period, participants in the prospective study had the option of providing additional blood draws and questionnaires. Blood samples from the prospective study were shipped frozen or at room temperature prior to DNA extraction. As regards this clone: Which antigen it targets is not known. No much larger clone exists at a distance of one base, and base qualities are not known.

The receptor comes from a man in his late teens or twenties who had recovered from COVID-19. Sequencing was done on a sample of PBMCs or T cells enriched from blood (not recorded which).

The bases are TGTGCCAGCAGGGGACAGGCCTCCTATAATTCACCCCTCCACTTT. Its translation is CASRGQASYNSPLHF. The chain joins TRBV28 to TRBJ1-6; 8 central nucleotides agree with TRBD1. Clipping removes 6 bases from V and 0 bases from J, with 1 as the unmatched junction base count. Reading from cysteine to phenylalanine, the CDR3 counts 15 amino acids. The only DNA kept is the CDR3, 45 bases in frame from the first base. The germline V gene encodes CDR1 MDHEN and CDR2 SYDVKM.